These 5 T cell receptor beta chains share one sample of origin, sequenced in a study of beta chain features in type 1 diabetes. Since all of the isolated RNA was reverse transcribed, expressed TCRB transcripts were what got sequenced. Libraries were prepared by immunoSEQ multiplex PCR; TCRdb keeps only in-frame clonotypes and omits some of them. This sample carries under 550,000 clones, about an eighth of them seen once, and the ten largest clones take roughly 0.046%. The specimen was naive CD4+ T cells from blood. The source of these receptors is a woman aged 18-30 years in good health.

The chain carries TRBV7-2 and TRBJ2-7; perhaps TRBD1 as D (5 bases). CDR3 length: 13 amino acids. Germline values: CDR1 SGHTA, CDR2 FQGNSA. V was trimmed by 5 bases and J by 2 bases, leaving 10 bases between them. The CDR3 DNA follows: TGTGCCAGCAGCCCACAGGAACCCTACGAGCAGTACTTC. This sequence encodes CASSPQEPYEQYF.

The chain carries TRBV12-5 and TRBJ2-5, with TRBD2 identical over 10 bases. Trimming at V came to 0 bases and at J to 0 bases, leaving 4 bases not matched to a gene. From germline, CDR1 is LGHNT and CDR2 FRNRAP. This CDR3 contains 17 residues. This CDR3 reads CASGLVLAGHYQETQYF. For the CDR3, the DNA is TGTGCTAGTGGTTTGGTACTAGCGGGACATTACCAAGAGACCCAGTACTTC.

The chain uses TRBV11-2 and TRBJ1-1; 7 bases map to TRBD1. J lost 2 bases, V lost 8 bases, and 5 bases had no gene match. The CDR3 runs 13 residues. The germline V gene encodes CDR1 SGHAT and CDR2 FQNNGV. The CDR3 nucleotides read TGTGCCAGCGGAAACAGGGGAAACACTGAAGCTTTCTTT. The encoded protein is CASGNRGNTEAFF.

This clone was found a few times. This chain links TRBV2 with TRBJ2-4; 7 nucleotides line up with TRBD1. The junction had 1 base not matched to a gene; V was cut back by 8 bases and J by 6 bases. This CDR3 comprises 11 residues. Looked up from germline, CDR1 is SNHLY and CDR2 is FYNNEI. For the CDR3, the DNA is TGTGCCAGCCGACAGGGAAACATTCAGTACTTC. Its translation is CASRQGNIQYF.

The chain couples TRBV10-3 to TRBJ1-2; possibly TRBD1 for D (6 bases). Germline lookup yields CDR1 ENHRY and CDR2 SYGVKD. The CDR3 contains 16 residues. V was trimmed by 8 bases and J by 6 bases, leaving 25 bases between them. The CDR3 region is CAIGAFEQGMTHGYTF. The CDR3 bases are TGTGCCATCGGAGCCTTCGAACAGGGTATGACGCATGGCTACACCTTC.